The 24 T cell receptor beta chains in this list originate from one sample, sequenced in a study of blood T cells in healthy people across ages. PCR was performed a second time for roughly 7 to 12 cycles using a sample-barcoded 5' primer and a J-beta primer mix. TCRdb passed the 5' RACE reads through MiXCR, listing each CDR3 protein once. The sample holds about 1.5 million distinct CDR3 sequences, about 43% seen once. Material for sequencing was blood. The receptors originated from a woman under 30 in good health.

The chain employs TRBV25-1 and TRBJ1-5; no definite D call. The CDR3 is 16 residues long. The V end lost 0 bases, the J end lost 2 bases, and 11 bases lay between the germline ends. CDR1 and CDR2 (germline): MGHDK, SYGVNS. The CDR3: CASSEYGRVGNQPQHF. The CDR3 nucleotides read TGTGCCAGCAGTGAATATGGTAGGGTCGGCAATCAGCCCCAGCATTTT.

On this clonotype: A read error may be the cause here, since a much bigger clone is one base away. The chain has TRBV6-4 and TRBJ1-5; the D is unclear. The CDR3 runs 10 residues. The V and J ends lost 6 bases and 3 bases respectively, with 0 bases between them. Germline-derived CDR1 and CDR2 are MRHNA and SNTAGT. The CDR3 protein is CASSNQPQHF. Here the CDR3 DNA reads TGTGCCAGCAGCAATCAGCCCCAGCATTTT.

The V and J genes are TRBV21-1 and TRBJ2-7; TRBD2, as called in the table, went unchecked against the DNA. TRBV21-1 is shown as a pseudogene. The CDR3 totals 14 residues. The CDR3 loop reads CASSLRLLPLEQYF. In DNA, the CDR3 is TGTGCCAGCAGCCTAAGACTTCTCCCCCTCGAGCAGTACTTC.

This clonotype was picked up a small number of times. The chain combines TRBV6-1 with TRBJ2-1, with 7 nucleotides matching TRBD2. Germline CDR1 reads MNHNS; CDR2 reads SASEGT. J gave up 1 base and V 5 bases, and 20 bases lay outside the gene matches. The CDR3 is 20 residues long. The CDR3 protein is CASSRRRLAEPLGSYNEQFF. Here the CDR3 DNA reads TGTGCCAGCAGTAGACGTCGGCTAGCGGAACCTTTAGGGTCCTACAATGAGCAGTTCTTC.

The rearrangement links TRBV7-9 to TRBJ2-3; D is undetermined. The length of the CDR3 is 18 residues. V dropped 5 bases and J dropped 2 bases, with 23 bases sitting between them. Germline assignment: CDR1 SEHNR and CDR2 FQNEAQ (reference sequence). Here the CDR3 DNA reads TGTGCCAGCAGCCGAGCCAGGACCGAAGGCCCTTTCACAGATACGCAGTATTTT. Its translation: CASSRARTEGPFTDTQYF.

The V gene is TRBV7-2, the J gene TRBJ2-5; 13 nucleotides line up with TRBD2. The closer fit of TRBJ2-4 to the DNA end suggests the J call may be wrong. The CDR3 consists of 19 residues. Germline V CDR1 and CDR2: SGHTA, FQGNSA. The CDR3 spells CASSYTSGGAKGAKNIQYF. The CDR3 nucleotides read TGTGCCAGCAGCTACACTAGCGGGGGGGCAAAGGGAGCCAAAAACATTCAGTACTTC.

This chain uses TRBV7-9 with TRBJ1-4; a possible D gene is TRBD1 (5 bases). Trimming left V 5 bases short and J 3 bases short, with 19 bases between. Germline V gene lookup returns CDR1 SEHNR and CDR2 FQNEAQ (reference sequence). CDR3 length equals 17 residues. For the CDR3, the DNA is TGTGCCAGCAGCATACGACCGGAACTGGGGGCTAATGAAAAACTGTTTTTT. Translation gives CASSIRPELGANEKLFF.

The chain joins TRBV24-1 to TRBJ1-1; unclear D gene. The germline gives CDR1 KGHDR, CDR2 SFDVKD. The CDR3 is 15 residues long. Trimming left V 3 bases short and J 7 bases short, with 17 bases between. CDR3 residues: CATSDATLGKDEAFF. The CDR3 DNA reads TGTGCCACCAGTGATGCTACGTTAGGGAAGGATGAAGCTTTCTTT.

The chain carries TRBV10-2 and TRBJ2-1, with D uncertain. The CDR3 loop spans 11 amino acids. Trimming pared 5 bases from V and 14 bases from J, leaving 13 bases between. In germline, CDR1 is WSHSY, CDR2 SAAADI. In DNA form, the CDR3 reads TGCGCCAGCAGTTCGACCCCTGGGAAGTTCTTC. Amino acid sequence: CASSSTPGKFF.

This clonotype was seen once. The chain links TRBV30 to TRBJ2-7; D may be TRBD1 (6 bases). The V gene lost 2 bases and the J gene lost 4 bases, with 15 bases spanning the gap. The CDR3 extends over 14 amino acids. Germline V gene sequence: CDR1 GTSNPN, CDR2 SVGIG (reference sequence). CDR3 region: CAWSQDPQGYEQYF. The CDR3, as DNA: TGTGCCTGGAGTCAAGACCCACAGGGATACGAGCAGTACTTC.

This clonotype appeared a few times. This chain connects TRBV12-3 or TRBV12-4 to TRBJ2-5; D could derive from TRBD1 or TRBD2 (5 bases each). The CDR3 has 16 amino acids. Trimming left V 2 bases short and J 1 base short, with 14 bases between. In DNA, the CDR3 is TGTGCCAGCAGTTTAAGTTTGCGTGGGGGCCAAGAGACCCAGTACTTC. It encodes CASSLSLRGGQETQYF.

In nucleotides, the CDR3 is TGCAGCGTGAGCGGGGGGGCCAGTAATGAGCAGTACTTC. It encodes CSVSGGASNEQYF. This chain uses TRBV29-1 with TRBJ2-5, with 10 bases lining up with TRBD2. Germline lookup yields CDR1 SQVTM and CDR2 ANQGSEA. V shed 6 bases, J shed 11 bases, and the junction held 12 bases outside the gene matches. CDR3 length: 13 residues.

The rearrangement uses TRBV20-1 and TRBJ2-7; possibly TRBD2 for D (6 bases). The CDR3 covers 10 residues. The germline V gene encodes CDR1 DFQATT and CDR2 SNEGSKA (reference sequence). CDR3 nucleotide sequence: TGCAGCACGGCGGGGTACGAGCAGTACTTC. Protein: CSTAGYEQYF.

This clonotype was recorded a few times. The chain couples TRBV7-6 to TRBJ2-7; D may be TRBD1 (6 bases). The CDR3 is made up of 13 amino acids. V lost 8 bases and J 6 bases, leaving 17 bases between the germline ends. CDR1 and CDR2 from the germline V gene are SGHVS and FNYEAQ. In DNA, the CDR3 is TGTGCCAGCTCGACACAGGGTGGTTCCGAGCAGTACTTC. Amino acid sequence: CASSTQGGSEQYF.

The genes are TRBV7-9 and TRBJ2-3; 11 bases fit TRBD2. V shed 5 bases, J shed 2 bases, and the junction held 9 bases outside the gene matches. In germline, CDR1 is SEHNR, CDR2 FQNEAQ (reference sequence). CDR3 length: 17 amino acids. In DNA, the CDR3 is TGTGCCAGCAGCCCGGGGACTAGCGGTTATTTCACAGATACGCAGTATTTT. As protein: CASSPGTSGYFTDTQYF.

CDR3 protein: CASAGRFSTDTQYF. CDR3 DNA sequence: TGTGCCAGCGCAGGGAGGTTCAGCACAGATACGCAGTATTTT. The rearrangement joins TRBV14 to TRBJ2-3; D may be TRBD2 (6 bases). Per the germline V gene, CDR1 is SGHDN and CDR2 is FVKESK. This CDR3 has 14 amino acids. V was trimmed by 8 bases and J by 0 bases, leaving 12 bases between them.

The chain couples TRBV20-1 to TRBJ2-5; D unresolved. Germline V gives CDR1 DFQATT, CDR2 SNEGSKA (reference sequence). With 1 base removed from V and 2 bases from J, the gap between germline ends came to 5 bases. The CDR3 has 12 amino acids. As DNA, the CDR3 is TGCAGTGCTAGAGGCAGGCAAGAGACCCAGTACTTC. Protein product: CSARGRQETQYF.

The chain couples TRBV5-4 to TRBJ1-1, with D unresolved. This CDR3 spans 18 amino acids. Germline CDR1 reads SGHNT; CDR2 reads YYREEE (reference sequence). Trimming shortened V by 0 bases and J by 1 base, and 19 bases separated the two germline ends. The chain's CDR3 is CASSLDPPIGASNTEAFF. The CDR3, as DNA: TGTGCCAGCAGCTTGGATCCGCCAATTGGCGCCTCGAACACTGAAGCTTTCTTT.

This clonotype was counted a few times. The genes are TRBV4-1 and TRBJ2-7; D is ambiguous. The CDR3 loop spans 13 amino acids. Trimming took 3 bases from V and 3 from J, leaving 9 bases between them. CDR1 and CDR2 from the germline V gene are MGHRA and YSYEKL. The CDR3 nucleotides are TGCGCCAGCAGCCATGTAGGGAACTACGAGCAGTACTTC. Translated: CASSHVGNYEQYF.

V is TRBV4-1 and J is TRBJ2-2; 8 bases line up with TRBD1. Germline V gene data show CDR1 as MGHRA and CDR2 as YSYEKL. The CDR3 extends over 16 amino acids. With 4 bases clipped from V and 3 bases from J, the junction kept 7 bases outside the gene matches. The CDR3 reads CASSPRQGMYTGELFF. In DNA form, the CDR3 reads TGCGCCAGCAGCCCCAGACAGGGGATGTACACCGGGGAGCTGTTTTTT.

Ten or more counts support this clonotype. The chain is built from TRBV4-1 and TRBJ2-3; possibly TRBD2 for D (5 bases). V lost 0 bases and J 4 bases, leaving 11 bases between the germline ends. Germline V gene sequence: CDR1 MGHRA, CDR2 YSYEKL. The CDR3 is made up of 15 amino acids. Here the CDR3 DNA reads TGCGCCAGCAGCCAAGATCCCCTAGCCGCAGATACGCAGTATTTT. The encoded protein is CASSQDPLAADTQYF.

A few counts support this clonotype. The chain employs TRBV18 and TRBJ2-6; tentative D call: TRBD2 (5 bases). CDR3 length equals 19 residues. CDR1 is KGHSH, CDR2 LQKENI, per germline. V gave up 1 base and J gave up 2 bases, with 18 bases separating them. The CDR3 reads CASSPRDAGAMAGANVLTF. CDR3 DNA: TGTGCCAGCTCACCACGAGATGCGGGCGCGATGGCTGGGGCCAACGTCCTGACTTTC.

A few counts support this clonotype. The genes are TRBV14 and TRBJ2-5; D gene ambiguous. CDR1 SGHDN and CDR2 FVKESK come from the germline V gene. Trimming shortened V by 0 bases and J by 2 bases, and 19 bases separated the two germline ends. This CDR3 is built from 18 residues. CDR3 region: CASSQDPPVVLGQETQYF. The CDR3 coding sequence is TGTGCCAGCAGCCAAGACCCCCCGGTGGTCCTAGGGCAAGAGACCCAGTACTTC.

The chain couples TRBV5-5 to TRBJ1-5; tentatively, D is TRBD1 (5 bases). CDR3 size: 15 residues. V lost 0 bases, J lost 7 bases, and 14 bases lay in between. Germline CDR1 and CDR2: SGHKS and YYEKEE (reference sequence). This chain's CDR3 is CASSLVRAGNQPQHF. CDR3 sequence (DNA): TGTGCCAGCAGCTTGGTTAGGGCAGGGAACCAGCCCCAGCATTTT.